This is a list of T cell receptor beta chains from one sample in a study of breast tumors, draining lymph nodes, adjacent tissues. TCRdb itself ran the multiplex PCR reads through MiXCR, one entry per CDR3 protein. The table lists around 130,000 distinct CDR3 sequences, about 31% of them singletons. Sequenced sample: axillary lymph node tissue. These TCRs come from a female donor with breast cancer. Some clones in this sample may be carry-over from other donors' samples. The CDR3 runs from the conserved cysteine through the conserved F or W. A D gene is named only where the DNA matches it firmly. Clone size appears in some rows only: once, few, many, or a class for an expanded clone.

d_gene,v_gene,abundance,j_gene,CDR3nt,CDR3aa
TRBD1,TRBV6-6,many,TRBJ2-1,TGTGCCAGCAGTCACTCGAACAGGGGGCACAATGAGCAGTTCTTC,CASSHSNRGHNEQFF
.,TRBV6-6,many,TRBJ2-3,TGTGCCAGCAGTCACTCGAAGACAGATACGCAGTATTTT,CASSHSKTDTQYF
.,TRBV28,.,TRBJ1-1,TGTGCCAGCAGCCTCCTTCTCACTGAAGCTTTCTTT,CASSLLLTEAFF
.,TRBV20-1,many,TRBJ1-2,TGCAGTGCTAATAGGGAGTTTGGCTACACCTTC,CSANREFGYTF
.,TRBV6-5,.,TRBJ2-7,TGTGCCAGCAGTCTCCGAATGGAGGGGTCCTACGAGCAGTACTTC,CASSLRMEGSYEQYF
.,TRBV20-1,.,TRBJ1-4,TGCAGTGCTAGAGGAGGGGATGGTGAAAAACTGTTTTTT,CSARGGDGEKLFF
.,TRBV6-1,many,TRBJ2-7,TGTGCCACCCCGGGTGAGGTTTCCTACGAGCAGTACTTC,CATPGEVSYEQYF
TRBD2,TRBV9,.,TRBJ2-7,TGTGCCAGCAGCGCAGGGACTAGCGGGGGTGTGTACGAGCAGTACTTC,CASSAGTSGGVYEQYF
.,TRBV9,once,TRBJ2-2,TGTGCCAGCAGCGTAGGCTGGGGGGGGACAGTACCCTCTGCGGGGGAGCTGTTTTTT,CASSVGWGGTVPSAGELFF
.,TRBV6-5,.,TRBJ1-2,TGTGCCAGCAGTCACTCTTACAGGCTGAACTATGGCTACACCTTC,CASSHSYRLNYGYTF
.,TRBV5-1,many,TRBJ2-5,TGCGCCAGCAGCTGGGCAGGGGCAACCCACGAGACCCAGTACTTC,CASSWAGATHETQYF
TRBD1,TRBV19,.,TRBJ1-4,TGTGCCAGTAGTATACGACAGGGGGATGGCGAAAAACTGTTTTTT,CASSIRQGDGEKLFF
.,TRBV30,.,TRBJ1-2,TGTGCCTGGAGAAAGGACAACTATGGCTACACCTTC,CAWRKDNYGYTF
.,TRBV4-1,.,TRBJ2-1,TGCGCCAGCAGCCATCAGGCTAGTCCTTCCTACAATGAGCAGTTCTTC,CASSHQASPSYNEQFF
TRBD1,TRBV19,many,TRBJ1-2,TGTGCCAGTGAACAGGGGCGGAATAACTATGGCTACACCTTC,CASEQGRNNYGYTF
.,TRBV18,many,TRBJ1-3,TGTGCCAGCTCACCCGGACAGCACTCTGGAAACACCATATATTTT,CASSPGQHSGNTIYF
.,TRBV20-1,.,TRBJ2-7,TGCAGTGCTAGATCCCGCGAGACCTACTCCTACGAGCAGTACTTC,CSARSRETYSYEQYF
.,TRBV24-1,many,TRBJ1-2,TGTGCCACCAGTGATTTAATCCCCCGCTACACCTTC,CATSDLIPRYTF
.,TRBV7-2,once,TRBJ2-3,TGTGCCAGCGGATTAACCCTTTACAGGGATGAGCAGTATTTT,CASGLTLYRDEQYF
.,TRBV7-6,.,TRBJ1-4,TGTGCCAGCAGCTCCCAGTCGGCAGGGAATGAAAAACTGTTTTTT,CASSSQSAGNEKLFF
TRBD1,TRBV10-1,.,TRBJ2-6,TGCGCCAGCGGGGACAGGGTCTCTGGGGCCAACGTCCTGACTTTC,CASGDRVSGANVLTF
.,TRBV5-6,.,TRBJ2-3,TGTGCCAGCAGCTTGTTGACAGCGGGCACAGATACGCAGTATTTT,CASSLLTAGTDTQYF
.,TRBV28,few,TRBJ1-5,TGTGCCAGCAGTTTATCCACGGGGGCACGCAATCAGCCCCAGCATTTT,CASSLSTGARNQPQHF
TRBD1,TRBV16,many,TRBJ1-2,TGTGCCAGCAGCCACTTGACAGGGGTCTCTCATGGCTACACCTTC,CASSHLTGVSHGYTF
.,TRBV18,many,TRBJ2-3,TGTGCCAGCTCACCACCGGTCACAGATACGCAGTATTTT,CASSPPVTDTQYF
.,TRBV19,few,TRBJ1-1,TGTGCCAGTAGTATCGGGGGGGGGAACACTGAAGCTTTCTTT,CASSIGGGNTEAFF
.,TRBV9,many,TRBJ2-2,TGTGCCAGCAGCGTAGTTTGGAACACCGGGGAGCTGTTTTTT,CASSVVWNTGELFF
.,TRBV18,many,TRBJ2-7,TGTGCCAGCTCACCACCCGGGACCCAGGGCACCTACGAGCAGTACTTC,CASSPPGTQGTYEQYF
.,TRBV11-2,many,TRBJ1-2,TGTGCCAGCAGCTTATTCCGGGCGGCTAACTATGGCTACACCTTC,CASSLFRAANYGYTF
.,TRBV6-5,.,TRBJ1-2,TGTGCCAGCAGAGACCGACAGAACTATGGCTACACCTTC,CASRDRQNYGYTF
.,TRBV10-1,once,TRBJ2-3,TGCGCCAGCAGTGGAGCAGCCTCTAGCACAGATACGCAGTATTTT,CASSGAASSTDTQYF
.,TRBV18,many,TRBJ2-2,TGTGCCAGCTCACCACCAGACGGTTTCACCGGGGAGCTGTTTTTT,CASSPPDGFTGELFF
.,TRBV7-3,many,TRBJ2-5,TGTGCCAGCAGCTCAGGGGAGTGGGAGACCCAGTACTTC,CASSSGEWETQYF
.,TRBV20-1,many,TRBJ1-3,TGCAGTGCTAGCGGTCCAACCGGAAACACCATATATTTT,CSASGPTGNTIYF
.,TRBV19,many,TRBJ1-4,TGTGCCAGTAGTGATGACAGGAGAACGCAAAAACTGTTTTTT,CASSDDRRTQKLFF
.,TRBV5-1,many,TRBJ1-4,TGCGCCAGCAGCTTGGCACAGGGAGGTAATGAAGAACTGTTTTTT,CASSLAQGGNEELFF
TRBD1,TRBV4-2,many,TRBJ1-2,TGTGCCAGCAGCCGGCAGGGGGCGGCGGTTGGCTACACCTTC,CASSRQGAAVGYTF
.,TRBV20-1,.,TRBJ2-5,TGCAGTGCTAGAGATCGGAGGGGAGAGACCCAGTACTTC,CSARDRRGETQYF
TRBD1,TRBV7-3,.,TRBJ1-4,TGTGCCAGCAGCTCCACACTACAGGGGGTGGAAAAACTGTTTTTT,CASSSTLQGVEKLFF
TRBD1,TRBV20-1,.,TRBJ1-4,TGCAGTGCTACTCAGGGGGGAACTAATGAAAAACTGTTTTTT,CSATQGGTNEKLFF
.,TRBV3-1,many,TRBJ1-5,TGTGCCAGCAGCCAAGGATACGTCAGTGGCCGCCAGCATTTT,CASSQGYVSGRQHF
.,TRBV6-4,many,TRBJ1-2,TGTGCCAGCAGTGACTCGGGGTCCGGCTTAAATGGCTACACCTTC,CASSDSGSGLNGYTF
.,TRBV13,.,TRBJ2-5,TGTGCCGGCAGCTTAGGCATGGCAGTCATCCAAGAGACCCAGTACTTC,CAGSLGMAVIQETQYF
.,TRBV12-3/TRBV12-4,.,TRBJ2-5,TGTGCCAGCACCAGCCAGGCCGGGGAGACCCAGTACTTC,CASTSQAGETQYF
TRBD1,TRBV20-1,many,TRBJ1-6,TGCAGTGCCTCCGTCGGGACAGGTGATTCACCCCTCCACTTT,CSASVGTGDSPLHF
TRBD1,TRBV29-1,many,TRBJ2-3,TGCAGCGTCGACAGGGGGACGGTAGATACGCAGTATTTT,CSVDRGTVDTQYF
.,TRBV12-3/TRBV12-4,.,TRBJ1-1,TGTGCCAGCAGTTTATTGAACACTGAAGCTTTCTTT,CASSLLNTEAFF
.,TRBV28,many,TRBJ1-6,TGTGCCAGCAGCCGGATAAAACGATCAAATTCACCCCTCCACTTT,CASSRIKRSNSPLHF
TRBD2,TRBV2,.,TRBJ2-1,TGTGCCAGCTCAGAGGGAGGGGTGGGTGAGCAGTTCTTC,CASSEGGVGEQFF
TRBD2,TRBV12-3/TRBV12-4,.,TRBJ2-3,TGTGCCAGCAGCCCCCGGGGCGGGGGGCGCACAGATACGCAGTATTTT,CASSPRGGGRTDTQYF
.,TRBV3-1,many,TRBJ1-4,TGTGCCAGCAGCCAAGGGCTCTTGACTAATGAAAAACTGTTTTTT,CASSQGLLTNEKLFF
.,TRBV7-2,.,TRBJ1-5,TGTGCCAGCAGCTTAGTGCGACTAGCGGGGGGGCCCCAGCATTTT,CASSLVRLAGGPQHF
.,TRBV20-1,many,TRBJ1-2,TGCAGTGCTAGAGATCCGAGACCCGTAAACTATGGCTACACCTTC,CSARDPRPVNYGYTF
.,TRBV6-4,.,TRBJ1-2,TGTGCCAGCAGTCCTCCAGGACAAAATAACTATGGCTACACCTTC,CASSPPGQNNYGYTF
.,TRBV7-6,.,TRBJ2-7,TGTGCCAGCAGCTTGCAAGGGGTCACGGACAGAGAGCGAAGTTTCAACGAGCAGTACTTC,CASSLQGVTDRERSFNEQYF
TRBD1,TRBV2,many,TRBJ2-1,TGTGCCAGCAGTTGGACAGGGGGTGCTTCGGGTGAGCAGTTCTTC,CASSWTGGASGEQFF